These 11 T cell receptor beta chains were sequenced from one sample in a study of CD8+CD57+ T cells in acquired aplastic anemia. According to the study, genomic DNA was the template for TCR beta VDJ and CDR3 profiling. TCRdb called the reads again in MiXCR, with one record for every CDR3 protein. The sample has some 210,000 distinct CDR3 sequences, roughly 55% seen once; the top ten hold about 29%. Material for sequencing was sorted CD4+, CD8+, or CD8+CD57+ T cells (not recorded which) from PBMCs. The receptors shown here come from a human donor in good health.

The chain links TRBV12-3 or TRBV12-4 to TRBJ1-6, with D perhaps matching TRBD1 (5 bases). Deletions cut 6 bases from V and 10 bases from J, with 16 bases between. CDR3 length equals 14 residues. The DNA of the CDR3 is TGTGCCAGCAGAACGGGAGGGGCGAGGTCACCCCTCCACTTT. Its protein is CASRTGGARSPLHF.

The chain carries TRBV11-3 and TRBJ2-1, with TRBD2 as a possible D gene (6 bases). Trimming left V 11 bases short and J 9 bases short, with 17 bases between. The CDR3 has 12 amino acids. Germline V gene data show CDR1 as SGHNT and CDR2 as YENEEA. The CDR3 here is CASAEGRPEQFF. CDR3 sequence (DNA): TGTGCCTCCGCCGAAGGGAGGCCTGAGCAGTTCTTC. The full variable domain, in which reference TRBV11-3 and TRBJ2-1 provide the parts outside the CDR3, is EAGVVQSPRYKIIEKKQPVAFWCNPISGHNTLYWYLQNLGQGPELLIRYENEEAVDDSQLPKDRFSAERLKGVDSTLKIQPAELGDSAVYLCASAEGRPEQFFGPGTRLTVL.

The genes are TRBV5-1 and TRBJ2-7; tentatively, D is TRBD2 (5 bases). Germline V gene data show CDR1 as SGHRS and CDR2 as YFSETQ. Trimming left V 2 bases short and J 4 bases short, with 10 bases between. The CDR3 contains 13 residues. Here the CDR3 reads CASSFGVGYEQYF. The CDR3, as DNA: TGCGCCAGCAGCTTCGGGGTTGGGTACGAGCAGTACTTC. Complete variable domain (other parts from reference TRBV5-1 and TRBJ2-7): KAGVTQTPRYLIKTRGQQVTLSCSPISGHRSVSWYQQTPGQGLQFLFEYFSETQRNKGNFPGRFSGRQFSNSRSEMNVSTLELGDSALYLCASSFGVGYEQYFGPGTRLTVT.

The chain employs TRBV5-1 and TRBJ2-1, with a possible D match to TRBD2 (7 bases). The CDR3 consists of 16 residues. The germline V gene has CDR1 SGHRS and CDR2 YFSETQ. The ends were cut back, 4 bases at V and 5 bases at J, with 19 bases in the middle. The CDR3 spells CASSPLVGGPDNEQFF. CDR3 sequence (DNA): TGCGCCAGCAGCCCGCTAGTGGGGGGGCCAGACAATGAGCAGTTCTTC.

The table lists this clonotype with many counts. J is TRBJ1-1 and V is TRBV9; D unclear. Germline CDR1 is SGDLS and CDR2 is YYNGEE. This CDR3 has 12 amino acids. V was shortened by 4 bases and J by 4 bases, with 8 bases between the two germline ends. In DNA form, the CDR3 reads TGTGCCAGCAGCATGAGCCCCACTGAAGCTTTCTTT. It translates to CASSMSPTEAFF.

V is TRBV12-3 or TRBV12-4 and J is TRBJ1-1; maybe TRBD1 (6 bases). The CDR3 consists of 15 residues. V was clipped by 8 bases and J by 0 bases, with 16 bases between them. The CDR3 spells CASAPYGQMNTEAFF. In DNA form, the CDR3 reads TGTGCCAGCGCCCCATACGGACAGATGAACACTGAAGCTTTCTTT.

This chain joins TRBV7-2 and TRBJ2-7, with 12 bases aligning to TRBD2. This CDR3 has 14 residues. V was pared by 9 bases and J by 3 bases, with 6 bases of the junction left unmatched. Germline CDR1 reads SGHTA; CDR2 reads FQGNSA. CDR3 loop: CASTPGLAGYEQYF. For the CDR3, the DNA is TGTGCCAGTACTCCGGGACTAGCGGGCTACGAGCAGTACTTC.

The CDR3 DNA follows: TGTGCCAGCAGCTTAGTGAACATGGGACAGGGTAATCCCGAGCAGTACTTC. Its protein product is CASSLVNMGQGNPEQYF. V usage is TRBV11-2 and J usage is TRBJ2-7, with 9 bases identical to TRBD1. V was pared by 1 base and J by 6 bases, with 13 bases of the junction left unmatched. The CDR3 is made up of 17 amino acids. Germline V CDR1 and CDR2: SGHAT, FQNNGV.

The rearrangement joins TRBV5-1 to TRBJ2-2, with 8 bases matching TRBD1. The trim removed 2 bases at V and 1 base at J, leaving 1 base unmatched. Germline assignment: CDR1 SGHRS and CDR2 YFSETQ. The CDR3 has 15 amino acids. The CDR3 coding sequence is TGCGCCAGCAGCTTCGGACAGGGGAACACCGGGGAGCTGTTTTTT. It codes for CASSFGQGNTGELFF. The variable domain in full, completed from reference TRBV5-1 and TRBJ2-2, reads KAGVTQTPRYLIKTRGQQVTLSCSPISGHRSVSWYQQTPGQGLQFLFEYFSETQRNKGNFPGRFSGRQFSNSRSEMNVSTLELGDSALYLCASSFGQGNTGELFFGEGSRLTVL.

This clonotype was seen only once. CDR3 amino acids: CSAGNRAFF. DNA of the CDR3: TGCAGTGCTGGGAACAGAGCTTTCTTT. V and J are TRBV20-1 and TRBJ1-1; D not certain. Germline V gene sequence: CDR1 DFQATT, CDR2 SNEGSKA (reference sequence). This CDR3 has 9 amino acids. V was trimmed by 5 bases and J by 10 bases, leaving 8 bases between them.

The table lists this clonotype with many counts. J is TRBJ1-2 and V is TRBV7-8; D ambiguous. With 4 bases removed from V and 6 bases from J, the gap between germline ends came to 18 bases. There are 15 residues in the CDR3. Germline-derived CDR1 and CDR2 are SGHVS and FQNEAQ. The CDR3 coding sequence is TGTGCCAGCAGCTCCCTTCTCTCGAACGCTGATGGCTACACCTTC. Its translation: CASSSLLSNADGYTF.